This TCR beta chain was sequenced during a study of shared clonotypes between healthy human individuals. In the study overall: Donors had three CD4 naive, three CD4 memory, two CD8 naive and one CD8 memory plate apiece.

TCRdb's table, derived via immunoSEQ multiplex PCR, lists solely in-frame clones and lacks some. This sample has a few million clones, with approximately 95% found just once. Germline assignment: CDR1 MDHEN and CDR2 SYDVKM. The CDR3 totals 15 residues. V dropped 5 bases and J dropped 2 bases, with 15 bases sitting between them. The receptor was isolated from a man aged 18 to 35 in good health. Some clones in this sample may be carry-over from other donors' samples. The chain couples TRBV28 to TRBJ1-2; weak D call: TRBD1 (6 bases). The sequenced material came from naive CD4+ T cells from PBMCs. This sample's subset: CD45RA+ positively selected. In DNA, the CDR3 is TGTGCCAGCAGTCCTCCTACCGGACAGAACTATGGCTACACCTTC. It yields the protein CASSPPTGQNYGYTF.